Shown below are 25 T cell receptor beta chains from a single sample sequenced in a study of shared clonotypes between healthy human individuals. Profiling relied on immunoSEQ multiplex PCR, and the TCRdb table lists in-frame clones only, not all of them. The data show 2 million or so clones, approximately 95% seen once. The naive CD8 fraction comprised CD45RO-negative cells positively selected for CCR7 and excluded terminally differentiated effector memory CD45RA+ cells. Source material: naive CD8+ T cells sorted from blood. The source is a man aged 18 to 30 in good health.

Concerning this clone itself: A read error may produce the germline difference seen at one junction end. This chain connects TRBV13 to TRBJ2-1; no reliable D call. This CDR3 region has 14 residues. In germline, CDR1 is PRHDT, CDR2 FYEKMQ (reference sequence). The CDR3 DNA sequence: TGCGCACTCCAGGTGTCGGACTCCTACAATGAGCAGTTCTTC. This gives the protein CALQVSDSYNEQFF.

V usage is TRBV7-9 and J usage is TRBJ2-7; D is uncertain. Germline assignment: CDR1 SEHNR and CDR2 FQNEAQ (reference sequence). The CDR3 is made up of 12 amino acids. Trimming took 2 bases from V and 3 from J, leaving 5 bases between them. CDR3 loop: CASSLQHYEQYF. The CDR3 DNA sequence: TGTGCCAGCAGCTTACAGCACTACGAGCAGTACTTC.

The chain recombines TRBV14 with TRBJ1-3; 8 bases are a match to TRBD1. Germline V gene data show CDR1 as SGHDN and CDR2 as FVKESK. With 0 bases clipped from V and 2 bases from J, the junction kept 3 bases outside the gene matches. This CDR3 is built from 16 residues. The DNA for the CDR3 is TGTGCCAGCAGCCAAGACGACAGGGGCCCTGGAAACACCATATATTTT. It codes for CASSQDDRGPGNTIYF.

The V call is TRBV7-8, the J call TRBJ2-7; no clear D gene. The CDR3 totals 12 residues. CDR1 SGHVS and CDR2 FQNEAQ come from the germline V gene. Trimming shortened V by 5 bases and J by 5 bases, and 10 bases separated the two germline ends. This CDR3 is CASSTTSNEQYF. CDR3 nucleotides: TGTGCCAGCAGCACTACAAGCAACGAGCAGTACTTC.

The V and J genes are TRBV4-1 and TRBJ1-6; possibly TRBD1 for D (5 bases). Between the trimmed V and J ends, which lost 3 bases and 10 bases, there was a span of 16 bases. CDR1 and CDR2 from the germline V gene are MGHRA and YSYEKL. The CDR3 is 15 residues long. The CDR3 bases are TGCGCCAGCAGCCAGGTGGGGGGGGTCGGGTCACCCCTCCACTTT. Translated: CASSQVGGVGSPLHF.

The chain joins TRBV6-5 to TRBJ2-6; 9 nucleotides line up with TRBD1. V shed 2 bases and J 1 base; nucleotides not matched to a gene: 0. The CDR3 consists of 16 residues. Germline CDR1 and CDR2: MNHEY and SVGAGI. The CDR3 bases are TGTGCCAGCAGTTACGGGACAGGGTCTGGGGCCAACGTCCTGACTTTC. This sequence encodes CASSYGTGSGANVLTF.

V and J are TRBV4-1 and TRBJ1-2, with 9 bases that match TRBD1. The length of the CDR3 is 14 residues. The junction had 6 bases not matched to a gene; V was cut back by 2 bases and J by 8 bases. Germline V gene data show CDR1 as MGHRA and CDR2 as YSYEKL. The CDR3 is CASSQPGQGSGYTF. The CDR3 nucleotides read TGCGCCAGCAGCCAACCGGGACAGGGTTCCGGCTACACCTTC.

The chain uses TRBV30 and TRBJ1-1, with D hard to call. The CDR3 is 13 residues long. The V end lost 0 bases, the J end lost 8 bases, and 13 bases lay between the germline ends. The V gene's germline CDR1 is GTSNPN and CDR2 SVGIG (reference sequence). In nucleotides, the CDR3 is TGTGCCTGGAGTGTATATCTGGGTTTAGAAGCTTTCTTT. It specifies CAWSVYLGLEAFF.

V gene TRBV13 combines with J gene TRBJ2-7, with D possibly being TRBD2 (6 bases). CDR3 length: 15 residues. Germline-derived CDR1 and CDR2 are PRHDT and FYEKMQ (reference sequence). The germline V and J ends were trimmed by 5 bases and 0 bases, with 14 bases remaining between them. The CDR3 protein is CASSLGGKSSYEQYF. The CDR3 coding sequence is TGTGCCAGCAGCCTGGGCGGGAAAAGCTCCTACGAGCAGTACTTC.

DNA for the CDR3: TGTGCCAGCAGCTTAAGGGACAGGGTCCACGAGCAGTACTTC. Residues: CASSLRDRVHEQYF. The chain is built from TRBV7-9 and TRBJ2-7, with 9 bases matching TRBD1. J lost 5 bases, V lost 2 bases, and 4 bases had no gene match. The CDR3 covers 14 residues. In germline, CDR1 is SEHNR, CDR2 FQNEAQ (reference sequence).

V usage is TRBV11-2 and J usage is TRBJ2-5; D remains ambiguous. Between the trimmed V and J ends, which lost 2 bases and 2 bases, there was a span of 9 bases. There are 14 residues in the CDR3. Looked up from germline, CDR1 is SGHAT and CDR2 is FQNNGV. Written as DNA, the CDR3 is TGTGCCAGCAGCTTATTCCGGTCTCAAGAGACCCAGTACTTC. It specifies CASSLFRSQETQYF. Looking up the rest from reference TRBV11-2 and TRBJ2-5 gives the full variable domain: EAGVAQSPRYKIIEKRQSVAFWCNPISGHATLYWYQQILGQGPKLLIQFQNNGVVDDSQLPKDRFSAERLKGVDSTLKIQPAKLEDSAVYLCASSLFRSQETQYFGPGTRLLVL.

CDR3 amino acids: CATSSHGTGWTEAFF. In DNA form, the CDR3 reads TGTGCCACCAGCAGTCATGGGACAGGGTGGACTGAAGCTTTCTTT. The chain uses TRBV15 and TRBJ1-1; TRBD1 matches at 9 bases. Losses at the gene ends were 3 bases for V and 5 bases for J; bases not matched to a gene: 7. In germline, CDR1 is LNHNV, CDR2 YYDKDF (reference sequence). This CDR3 spans 15 amino acids.

Points on this clone: In the same sample, other DNA sequences code for this CDR3. The chain joins TRBV9 to TRBJ1-3; D possibly corresponds to TRBD1 (5 bases). CDR1 SGDLS and CDR2 YYNGEE come from the germline V gene. The length of the CDR3 is 14 residues. Trimming shortened V by 0 bases and J by 2 bases, and 6 bases separated the two germline ends. Here the CDR3 reads CASSVAGPGNTIYF. The CDR3 nucleotides are TGTGCCAGCAGCGTAGCAGGGCCTGGAAACACCATATATTTT.

As to this clone: This sample also contains other DNA sequences that code for the same CDR3. This sequence joins TRBV6-1 and TRBJ1-5; no reliable D call. V was pared by 1 base and J by 7 bases, with 11 bases between. Germline CDR1 is MNHNS and CDR2 is SASEGT. The CDR3 covers 14 residues. The CDR3 DNA is TGTGCCAGCAGTGAAGGGGGTCTCGGACAGCCCCAGCATTTT. Protein: CASSEGGLGQPQHF.

J is TRBJ2-7 and V is TRBV11-1; 7 bases are a match to TRBD2. Per the germline V gene, CDR1 is SGHAT and CDR2 is FQDESV (reference sequence). V dropped 3 bases and J dropped 4; count of bases not matched to a gene: 9. This CDR3 spans 15 amino acids. The CDR3 is CASSLGGGTRYEQYF. The CDR3 bases are TGTGCCAGCAGCTTGGGCGGGGGAACACGTTACGAGCAGTACTTC.

The chain uses TRBV4-3 and TRBJ2-7; D unresolved. The CDR3 has 14 amino acids. Germline CDR1 reads LGHNA; CDR2 reads YSLEER. Trimming removed 4 bases at V and 2 bases at J, with 12 bases between. CDR3 sequence: CASSPSSVTYEQYF. The CDR3 bases are TGCGCCAGCAGCCCATCCTCAGTGACCTACGAGCAGTACTTC.

The CDR3 sequence is CASSAWGQGAYEQYF. CDR3 in DNA: TGCGCCAGCTCCGCTTGGGGACAGGGGGCCTACGAGCAGTACTTC. The rearrangement links TRBV5-1 to TRBJ2-7; 11 bases are a match to TRBD1. Germline V gene data show CDR1 as SGHRS and CDR2 as YFSETQ. The junction had 8 bases not matched to a gene; V was cut back by 7 bases and J by 2 bases. The CDR3 has 15 amino acids.

The CDR3 region has the DNA TGTGCCAGCAGTGCGACAGGGGGAAATGAAAAACTGTTTTTT. This sequence encodes CASSATGGNEKLFF. This chain joins TRBV2 and TRBJ1-4, with TRBD1 matching over 9 bases. The CDR3 consists of 14 residues. Trimming at V came to 4 bases and at J to 5 bases, leaving 2 bases not matched to a gene. In germline, CDR1 is SNHLY, CDR2 FYNNEI.

As regards this clone: This same CDR3 is encoded by further DNA sequences in the sample. The J gene is TRBJ2-1, the V gene TRBV4-3, with 7 bases matching TRBD2. Germline CDR1 and CDR2: LGHNA and YSLEER. The ends lost 1 base at V and 4 bases at J; junction bases unmatched: 4. The CDR3 contains 15 residues. The CDR3 nucleotides read TGCGCCAGCAGCCAAGGGCTAGCGGATTACAATGAGCAGTTCTTC. Its translation: CASSQGLADYNEQFF.

This clone was seen only once. The V gene is TRBV6-5, the J gene TRBJ2-3, with D possibly TRBD1 on 5 matching bases. With 8 bases removed from V and 5 bases from J, the gap between germline ends came to 8 bases. Germline V lookup: CDR1 MNHEY, CDR2 SVGAGI. CDR3 length equals 11 residues. CDR3 DNA: TGTGCCAGCCAAAGGGGAGATACGCAGTATTTT. Translating it yields CASQRGDTQYF.

The chain has TRBV7-9 and TRBJ2-1, with D possibly being TRBD2 (6 bases). From germline, CDR1 is SEHNR and CDR2 FQNEAQ (reference sequence). The CDR3 loop spans 13 amino acids. The V end lost 5 bases, the J end lost 9 bases, and 14 bases lay between the germline ends. The CDR3 DNA reads TGTGCCAGCAGCCCCAAGACTAGGAGTGAGCAGTTCTTC. Translation gives CASSPKTRSEQFF.

The J gene is TRBJ2-2, the V gene TRBV11-2; D is tentatively TRBD1 or TRBD2 (5 bases each). Trimming pared 7 bases from V and 7 bases from J, leaving 19 bases between. Germline CDR1 and CDR2: SGHAT and FQNNGV. The CDR3 is made up of 15 amino acids. The CDR3 bases are TGTGCCAGCATAAAGACCGGGGCCCGGGGCGGGGAGCTGTTTTTT. Amino acids: CASIKTGARGGELFF. The variable domain in full, with the rest retrieved from reference TRBV11-2 and TRBJ2-2, is EAGVAQSPRYKIIEKRQSVAFWCNPISGHATLYWYQQILGQGPKLLIQFQNNGVVDDSQLPKDRFSAERLKGVDSTLKIQPAKLEDSAVYLCASIKTGARGGELFFGEGSRLTVL.

The rearrangement uses TRBV4-2 and TRBJ1-5, with D perhaps matching TRBD1 (6 bases). V was cut by 0 bases and J by 4 bases, with 7 bases left in between. CDR3 length equals 14 residues. Germline V gives CDR1 LGHNA, CDR2 YNFKEQ. The CDR3 region has the DNA TGTGCCAGCAGCCAAGATCAGGGGAATCAGCCCCAGCATTTT. Translated: CASSQDQGNQPQHF.

This sequence joins TRBV7-9 and TRBJ2-7; unclear D gene. The V and J ends lost 5 bases and 3 bases respectively, with 14 bases between them. CDR3 length: 14 amino acids. Germline V lookup: CDR1 SEHNR, CDR2 FQNEAQ (reference sequence). This chain's CDR3 is CASSPADRVYEQYF. Here the CDR3 DNA reads TGTGCCAGCAGCCCCGCCGACCGGGTCTACGAGCAGTACTTC.

In this sample, this clone turned up many times. The chain joins TRBV19 to TRBJ2-7, with TRBD2 matching over 8 bases. With 5 bases clipped from V and 4 bases from J, the junction kept 10 bases outside the gene matches. Germline lookup yields CDR1 LNHDA and CDR2 SQIVND (reference sequence). There are 15 residues in the CDR3. In DNA, the CDR3 is TGTGCCAGTAGTTCAGCGGGAGATATGGGGTACGAGCAGTACTTC. Translating it yields CASSSAGDMGYEQYF.